One and the same sample provided the 4 T cell receptor beta chains below, sequenced in a study of STAT5B mutations in CD4+ large granular lymphocyte leukemia. Here immunoSEQ multiplex PCR was the method, and the copy in TCRdb shows in-frame clones only, minus some. Among roughly 25,000 clones, 74% were seen once, and the ten largest hold less than 10%. Sequences were obtained from CD4+ T cells from blood buffy coats. These receptors came from a human donor in good health.

The chain carries TRBV18 and TRBJ1-4; no firm D call. Trimming removed 1 base at V and 7 bases at J, with 7 bases between. The CDR3 length is 13 residues. CDR1 is KGHSH and CDR2 is LQKENI in the germline V gene. The CDR3 DNA reads as TGTGCCAGCTCACCACAGGCAGGTGAAAAACTGTTTTTT. Amino acids: CASSPQAGEKLFF.

The V and J genes are TRBV6-4 and TRBJ2-1, with D maybe TRBD2 (6 bases). Germline CDR1 is MRHNA and CDR2 is SNTAGT. This CDR3 spans 15 amino acids. V lost 4 bases and J lost 4, with 14 bases in between. CDR3 amino acids: CASSVDEGLYNEQFF. The CDR3 bases are TGTGCCAGCAGTGTCGATGAGGGACTGTACAATGAGCAGTTCTTC.

J is TRBJ2-5 and V is TRBV11-2; a weak D match, TRBD2 (5 bases). CDR1 is SGHAT and CDR2 is FQNNGV in the germline V gene. The CDR3 runs 14 residues. Trimming removed 7 bases at V and 3 bases at J, with 15 bases between. The DNA for the CDR3 is TGTGCCAGCATGAGGGAGTACGCTGAAGAGACCCAGTACTTC. Protein: CASMREYAEETQYF.

The chain combines TRBV15 with TRBJ1-2; D might be TRBD1 (5 bases). The V end was cut by 3 bases, the J end by 6 bases, with 29 bases between. There are 19 residues in the CDR3. CDR1 is LNHNV and CDR2 is YYDKDF in the germline V gene (reference sequence). This chain's CDR3 is CATSSAIWGRFYMKDGYTF. The CDR3 DNA is TGTGCCACCAGCAGCGCGATATGGGGACGTTTTTACATGAAGGATGGCTACACCTTC.